This note documents a single TCR beta chain sequence. The data stem from a study of OX40 agonist ivuxolimab in advanced cancers. The data were produced by immunoSEQ multiplex PCR, yet TCRdb's version contains in-frame clones alone and is incomplete. The table lists some 61,000 clones, roughly 90% of them singletons, with roughly 4.8% in the top ten. Germline CDR1 reads SEHNR; CDR2 reads FQNEAQ (reference sequence). This CDR3 comprises 17 residues. The V gene lost 1 base and the J gene lost 0 bases, with 13 bases spanning the gap. The sample consisted of CD4+ or CD8+ T cells sorted from blood, taken in a trial of the OX40 agonist ivuxolimab. The chain carries TRBV7-9 and TRBJ1-3; D ambiguous. The TCR comes from an adult with an advanced solid tumor such as melanoma, head and neck, liver or kidney cancer. This CDR3 is CASSLDKFSNSGNTIYF. The CDR3 DNA is TGTGCCAGCAGCTTAGACAAATTCAGTAACTCTGGAAACACCATATATTTT.